This TCR beta chain originates from a study of spatial heterogeneity in lung cancer. On the study more broadly: Sequencing consistently turned up more beta-chain sequences than alpha-chain sequences. The study, taken as a whole, reports: Tracking of tumor mutation counts was seen in expanded intratumoral alpha and beta TCR counts. Ubiquitous and regional nonsynonymous mutations were tracked by counts of ubiquitous and regional expanded TCRs, respectively.

Time point given: sample taken at primary tumor resection. Samples were donated by 72 untreated early-stage non-small cell lung cancer patients. This CDR3 has 12 amino acids. Germline lookup yields CDR1 SQVTM and CDR2 ANQGSEA. Between the trimmed V and J ends, which lost 3 bases and 6 bases, there was a span of 11 bases. This clonotype is labeled large. Its specificity is unknown. This beta chain is an off-target read within a library intended for alpha chains, so its frequency means little. TCR cDNA molecules were tagged individually, and each one carried a unique molecular identifier. TCRdb redid the calling of the 5' RACE reads with MiXCR, one entry per CDR3 protein. This sample has about 1,400 distinct CDR3 sequences; 20% to 25% occur once, and the top ten carry 15% to 20%.

The V gene is TRBV29-1, the J gene TRBJ2-5; tentatively, D is TRBD2 (6 bases). Sequenced material: lung tumor tissue, taken at surgery. The clonotype comes from a male donor with early-stage non-small cell lung cancer. The chain's CDR3 is CSVDGAGKTQYF. The CDR3 DNA is TGCAGCGTTGACGGGGCGGGGAAGACCCAGTACTTC.